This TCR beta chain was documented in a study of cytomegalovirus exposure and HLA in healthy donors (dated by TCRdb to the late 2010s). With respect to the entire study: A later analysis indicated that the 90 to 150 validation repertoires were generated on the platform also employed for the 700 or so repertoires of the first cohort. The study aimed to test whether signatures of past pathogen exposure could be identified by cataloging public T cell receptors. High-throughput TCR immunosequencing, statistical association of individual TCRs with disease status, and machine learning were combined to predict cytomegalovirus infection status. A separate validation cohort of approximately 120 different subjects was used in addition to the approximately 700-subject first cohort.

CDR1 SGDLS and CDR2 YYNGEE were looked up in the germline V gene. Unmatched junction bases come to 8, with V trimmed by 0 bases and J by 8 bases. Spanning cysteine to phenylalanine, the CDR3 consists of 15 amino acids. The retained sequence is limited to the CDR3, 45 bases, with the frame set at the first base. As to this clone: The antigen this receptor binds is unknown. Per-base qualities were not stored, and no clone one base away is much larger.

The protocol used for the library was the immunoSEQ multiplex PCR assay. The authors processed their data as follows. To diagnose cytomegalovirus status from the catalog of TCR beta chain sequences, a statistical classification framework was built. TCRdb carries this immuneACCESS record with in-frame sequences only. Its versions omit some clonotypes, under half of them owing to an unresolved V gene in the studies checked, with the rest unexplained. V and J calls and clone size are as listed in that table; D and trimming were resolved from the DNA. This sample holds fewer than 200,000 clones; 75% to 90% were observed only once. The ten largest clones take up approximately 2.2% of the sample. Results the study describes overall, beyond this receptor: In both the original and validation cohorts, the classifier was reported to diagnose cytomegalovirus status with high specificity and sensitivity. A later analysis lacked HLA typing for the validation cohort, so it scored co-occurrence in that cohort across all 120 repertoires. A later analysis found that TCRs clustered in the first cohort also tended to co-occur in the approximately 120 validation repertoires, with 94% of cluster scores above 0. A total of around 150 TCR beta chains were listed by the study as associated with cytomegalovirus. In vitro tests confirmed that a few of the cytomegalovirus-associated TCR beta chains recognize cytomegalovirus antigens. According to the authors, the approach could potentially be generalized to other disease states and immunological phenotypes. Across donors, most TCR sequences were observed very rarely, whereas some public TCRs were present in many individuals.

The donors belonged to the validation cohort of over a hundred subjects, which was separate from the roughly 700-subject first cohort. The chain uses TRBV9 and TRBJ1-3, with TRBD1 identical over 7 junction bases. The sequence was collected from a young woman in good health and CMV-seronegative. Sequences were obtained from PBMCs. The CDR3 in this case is CASSVARTGEDTIYF. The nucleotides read TGTGCCAGCAGCGTAGCCCGGACAGGCGAAGACACCATATATTTT.